This TCR beta chain was identified in a study of T-cell reconstitution after alpha-beta-depleted transplantation in children. Whole-study findings and limits: Elevated TCRbeta diversity at day 60 was traced, in some patients, to surviving recipient T cells and thymic progenitors. When one year had passed after transplant, most T-cell counts and diversity came from newly produced T cells.

Unique molecular identifiers were used in preparing the TCRbeta library. TCRdb redid the calling of the PCR reads with MiXCR, one entry per CDR3 protein. The repertoire includes about 250,000 distinct CDR3 sequences, around 25% of them detected once, and under 5.5% sits in the top ten. This clonotype was detected only a few times. Its target is unknown. Trimming removed 3 bases from V and 4 bases from J, with 18 bases in between. CDR3 length equals 16 residues. The germline V gene encodes CDR1 MDHEN and CDR2 SYDVKM. The chain links TRBV28 to TRBJ2-5; perhaps TRBD2 as D (5 bases). This sequence was found in a female patient aged 2-9 years who had a stem cell transplant for congenital amegakaryocytic thrombocytopenia, so the T cells may come from the graft donor. The sequenced sample was PBMCs, mostly from graft donor cells, obtained 360 days after TCRalphabeta/CD19-depleted stem cell transplant. The CDR3 region is CASSFLVGKSGETQYF. The CDR3 DNA is TGTGCCAGCAGTTTCCTGGTGGGAAAAAGCGGAGAGACCCAGTACTTC.